This TCR beta chain was recovered during a study of blood T cell repertoires in COVID-19. The assay was immunoSEQ multiplex PCR, and TCRdb's table has in-frame clones only and misses some. Among 120,000 to 150,000 clones, less than 90% were seen once, and the ten largest hold around 5.4%. The ends were cut back, 7 bases at V and 1 base at J, with 11 bases in the middle. The CDR3 spans 13 residues. Germline CDR1 and CDR2: MGHDK and SYGVNS. The chain has TRBV25-1 and TRBJ2-7; D not certain. Sequences were obtained from PBMCs or T cells enriched from blood (not recorded which). This TCR was recovered from a woman aged 45-65 years who had been exposed to COVID-19. CDR3 sequence (DNA): TGTGCCAGCATGGGCCTCCCTTCCTACGAGCAGTACTTC. This sequence encodes CASMGLPSYEQYF.